This T cell receptor (beta chain) comes out of a study of cytomegalovirus exposure and HLA in healthy donors. The V and J ends lost 6 bases and 6 bases respectively, with 19 bases between them. Per the germline V gene, CDR1 is MDHEN and CDR2 is SYDVKM. This CDR3 is built from 15 residues. Primers for the PCR totalled 60 Vbeta and 13 Jbeta. Per the study methods: An analysis performed later counted roughly 80 million unique TCR beta chains (roughly 11 million of them shared). TCRdb's copy holds only in-frame clones and misses some; the assay was immunoSEQ multiplex PCR. V and J calls and clone size come straight from that table; D and trimming were deduced from the DNA. The sample table sets out roughly 120,000 clones.

This receptor was obtained from a man in his late teens or twenties in good health and CMV-seronegative. The sequencing input was PBMCs. The V call is TRBV28, the J call TRBJ2-3; perhaps TRBD2 as D (7 bases). CDR3 protein: CASSTPGAGADTQYF. The CDR3 DNA reads as TGTGCCAGCAGCACCCCAGGGGCGGGGGCGGATACGCAGTATTTT.